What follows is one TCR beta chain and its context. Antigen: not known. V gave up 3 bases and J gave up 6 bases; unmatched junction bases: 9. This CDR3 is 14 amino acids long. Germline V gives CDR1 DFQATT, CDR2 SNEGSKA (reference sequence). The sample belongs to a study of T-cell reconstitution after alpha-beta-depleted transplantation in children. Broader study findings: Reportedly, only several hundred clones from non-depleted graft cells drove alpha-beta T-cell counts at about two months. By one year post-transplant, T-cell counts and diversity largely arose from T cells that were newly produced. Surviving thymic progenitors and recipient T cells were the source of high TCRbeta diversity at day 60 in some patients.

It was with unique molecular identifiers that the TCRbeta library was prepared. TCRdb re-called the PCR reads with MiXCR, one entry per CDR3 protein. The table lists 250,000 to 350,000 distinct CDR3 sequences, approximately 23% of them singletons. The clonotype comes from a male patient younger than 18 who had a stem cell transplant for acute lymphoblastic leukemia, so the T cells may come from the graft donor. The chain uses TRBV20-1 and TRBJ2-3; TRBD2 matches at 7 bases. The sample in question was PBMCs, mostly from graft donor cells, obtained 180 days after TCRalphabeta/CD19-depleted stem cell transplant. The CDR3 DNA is TGCAGTGCTAGGAGGGGCGGGAGAAGGGATACGCAGTATTTT. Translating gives CSARRGGRRDTQYF.